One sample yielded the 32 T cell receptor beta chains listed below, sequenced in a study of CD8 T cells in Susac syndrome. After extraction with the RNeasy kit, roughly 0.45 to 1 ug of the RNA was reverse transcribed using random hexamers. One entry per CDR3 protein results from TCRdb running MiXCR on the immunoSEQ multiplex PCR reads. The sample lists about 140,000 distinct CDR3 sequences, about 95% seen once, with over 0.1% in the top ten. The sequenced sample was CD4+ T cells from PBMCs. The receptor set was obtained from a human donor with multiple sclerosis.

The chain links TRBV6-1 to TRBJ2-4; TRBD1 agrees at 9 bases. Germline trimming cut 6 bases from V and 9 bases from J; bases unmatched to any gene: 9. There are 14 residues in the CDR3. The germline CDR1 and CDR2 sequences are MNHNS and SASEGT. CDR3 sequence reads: CASRPTGGFGIQYF. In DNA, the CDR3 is TGTGCCAGCAGACCAACAGGGGGCTTTGGCATTCAGTACTTC.

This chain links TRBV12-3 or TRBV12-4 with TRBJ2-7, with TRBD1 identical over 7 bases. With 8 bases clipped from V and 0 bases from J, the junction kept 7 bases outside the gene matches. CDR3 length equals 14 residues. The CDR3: CASSPRDSSYEQYF. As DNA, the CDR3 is TGTGCCAGCTCGCCCCGGGACAGCTCCTACGAGCAGTACTTC.

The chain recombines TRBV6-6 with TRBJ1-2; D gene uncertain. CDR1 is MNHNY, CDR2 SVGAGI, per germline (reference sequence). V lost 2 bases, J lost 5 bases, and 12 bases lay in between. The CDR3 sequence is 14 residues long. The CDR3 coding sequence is TGTGCCAGCAGTTACGGGCCGGGGATGTATGGCTACACCTTC. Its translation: CASSYGPGMYGYTF.

This chain's CDR3 is CSKKTSGFYNEQFF. The CDR3 DNA is TGCAGTAAGAAGACTAGCGGCTTTTACAATGAGCAGTTCTTC. V usage is TRBV20-1 and J usage is TRBJ2-1; 9 bases line up with TRBD2. Per the germline V gene, CDR1 is DFQATT and CDR2 is SNEGSKA (reference sequence). This CDR3 contains 14 residues. J lost 4 bases, V lost 8 bases, and 9 bases had no gene match.

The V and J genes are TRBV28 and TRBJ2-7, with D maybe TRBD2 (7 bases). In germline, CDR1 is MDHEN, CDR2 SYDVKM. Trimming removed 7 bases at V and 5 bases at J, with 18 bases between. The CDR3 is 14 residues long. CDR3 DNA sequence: TGTGCCAGCATCCCGGGAGGCAGGGGCCACGAGCAGTACTTC. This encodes CASIPGGRGHEQYF.

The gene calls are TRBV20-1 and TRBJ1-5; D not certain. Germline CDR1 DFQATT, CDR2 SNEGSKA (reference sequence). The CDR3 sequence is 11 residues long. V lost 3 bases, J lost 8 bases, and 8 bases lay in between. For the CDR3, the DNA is TGCAGTGCTAGGGCAGGAGAGCCCCAGCATTTT. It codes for CSARAGEPQHF.

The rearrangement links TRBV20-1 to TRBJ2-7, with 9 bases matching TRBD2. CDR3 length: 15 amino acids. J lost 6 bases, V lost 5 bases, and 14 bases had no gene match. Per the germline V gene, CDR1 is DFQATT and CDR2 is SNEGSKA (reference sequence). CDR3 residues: CSAGKLSGGTGEQYF. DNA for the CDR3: TGCAGTGCTGGCAAACTTAGCGGGGGAACGGGCGAGCAGTACTTC.

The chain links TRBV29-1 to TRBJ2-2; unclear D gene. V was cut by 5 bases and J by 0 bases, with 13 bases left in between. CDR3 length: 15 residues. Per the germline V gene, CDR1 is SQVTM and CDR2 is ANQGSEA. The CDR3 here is CSVREGQTNTGELFF. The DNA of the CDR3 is TGCAGCGTTAGAGAAGGCCAGACGAACACCGGGGAGCTGTTTTTT.

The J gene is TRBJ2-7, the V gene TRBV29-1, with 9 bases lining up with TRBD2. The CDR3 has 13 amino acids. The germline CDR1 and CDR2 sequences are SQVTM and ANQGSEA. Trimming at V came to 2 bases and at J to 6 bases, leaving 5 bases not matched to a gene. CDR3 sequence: CSVEPAGGLEQYF. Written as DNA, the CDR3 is TGCAGCGTTGAACCAGCGGGAGGTCTCGAGCAGTACTTC.

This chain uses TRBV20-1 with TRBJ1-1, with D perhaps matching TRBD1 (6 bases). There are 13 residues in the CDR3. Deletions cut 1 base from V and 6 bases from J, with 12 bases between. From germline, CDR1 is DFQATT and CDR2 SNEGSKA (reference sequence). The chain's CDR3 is CSARGGALAEAFF. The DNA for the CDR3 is TGCAGTGCTAGAGGGGGGGCGCTGGCTGAAGCTTTCTTT.

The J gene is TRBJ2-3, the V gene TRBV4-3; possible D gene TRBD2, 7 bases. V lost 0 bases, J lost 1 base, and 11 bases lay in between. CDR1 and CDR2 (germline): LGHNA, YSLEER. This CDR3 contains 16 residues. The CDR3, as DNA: TGCGCCAGCAGCCAAGAAGGGGGGGCGCGCACAGATACGCAGTATTTT. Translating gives CASSQEGGARTDTQYF.

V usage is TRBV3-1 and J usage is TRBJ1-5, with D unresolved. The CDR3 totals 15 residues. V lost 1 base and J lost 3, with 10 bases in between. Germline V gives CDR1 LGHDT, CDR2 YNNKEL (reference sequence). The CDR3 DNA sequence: TGTGCCAGCAGCCAAGGCAGTGCCGCCAATCAGCCCCAGCATTTT. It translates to CASSQGSAANQPQHF.

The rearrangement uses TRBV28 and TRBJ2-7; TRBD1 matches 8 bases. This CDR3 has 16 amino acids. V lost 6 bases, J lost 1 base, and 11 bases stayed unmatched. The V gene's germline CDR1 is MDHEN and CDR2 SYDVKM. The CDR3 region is CASSLRSGQGSYEQYF. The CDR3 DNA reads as TGTGCCAGCAGCCTTCGGTCAGGACAGGGATCCTACGAGCAGTACTTC.

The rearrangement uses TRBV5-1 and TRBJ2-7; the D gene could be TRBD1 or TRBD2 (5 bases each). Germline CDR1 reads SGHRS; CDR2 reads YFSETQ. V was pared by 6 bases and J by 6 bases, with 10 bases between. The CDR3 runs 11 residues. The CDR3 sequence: CASTFGTEQYF. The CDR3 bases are TGCGCCAGCACCTTCGGGACCGAGCAGTACTTC.

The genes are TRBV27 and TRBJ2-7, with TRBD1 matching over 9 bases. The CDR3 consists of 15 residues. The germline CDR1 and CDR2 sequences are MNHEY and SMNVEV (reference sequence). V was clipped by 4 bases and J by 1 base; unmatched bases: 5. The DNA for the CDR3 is TGTGCCAGCAGTTCTCCGGGACAGGGATCCTACGAGCAGTACTTC. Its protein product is CASSSPGQGSYEQYF.

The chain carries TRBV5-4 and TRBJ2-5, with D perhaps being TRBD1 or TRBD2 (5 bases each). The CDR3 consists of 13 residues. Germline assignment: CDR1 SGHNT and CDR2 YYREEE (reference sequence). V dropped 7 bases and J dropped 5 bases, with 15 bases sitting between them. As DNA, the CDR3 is TGTGCCAGCGTCCCAGAGGGGCGGGAGACCCAGTACTTC. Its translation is CASVPEGRETQYF. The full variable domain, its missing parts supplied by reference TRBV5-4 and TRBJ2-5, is ETGVTQSPTHLIKTRGQQVTLRCSSQSGHNTVSWYQQALGQGPQFIFQYYREEENGRGNFPPRFSGLQFPNYSSELNVNALELDDSALYLCASVPEGRETQYFGPGTRLLVL.

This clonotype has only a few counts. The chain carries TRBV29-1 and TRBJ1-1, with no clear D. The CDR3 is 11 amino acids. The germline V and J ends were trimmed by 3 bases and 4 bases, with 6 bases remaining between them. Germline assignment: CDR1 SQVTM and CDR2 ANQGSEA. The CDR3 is CSVDVGTEAFF. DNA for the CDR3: TGCAGCGTTGACGTGGGCACTGAAGCTTTCTTT.

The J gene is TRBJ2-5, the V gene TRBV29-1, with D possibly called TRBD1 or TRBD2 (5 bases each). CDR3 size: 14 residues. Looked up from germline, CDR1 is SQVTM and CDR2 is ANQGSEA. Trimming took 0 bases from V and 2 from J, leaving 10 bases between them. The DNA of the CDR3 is TGCAGCGTTGAAGATTGGGGGAGACAAGAGACCCAGTACTTC. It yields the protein CSVEDWGRQETQYF.

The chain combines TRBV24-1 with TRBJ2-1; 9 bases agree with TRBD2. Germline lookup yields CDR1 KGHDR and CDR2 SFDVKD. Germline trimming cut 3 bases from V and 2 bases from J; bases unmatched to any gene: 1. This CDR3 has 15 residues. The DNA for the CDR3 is TGTGCCACCAGTGATGGCGGGAGGGCCTACAATGAGCAGTTCTTC. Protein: CATSDGGRAYNEQFF.

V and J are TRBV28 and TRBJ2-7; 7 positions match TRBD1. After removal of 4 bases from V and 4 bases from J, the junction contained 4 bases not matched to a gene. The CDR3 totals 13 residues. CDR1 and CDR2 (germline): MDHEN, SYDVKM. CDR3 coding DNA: TGTGCCAGCAGTTCGGGACAGCCTTACGAGCAGTACTTC. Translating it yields CASSSGQPYEQYF.

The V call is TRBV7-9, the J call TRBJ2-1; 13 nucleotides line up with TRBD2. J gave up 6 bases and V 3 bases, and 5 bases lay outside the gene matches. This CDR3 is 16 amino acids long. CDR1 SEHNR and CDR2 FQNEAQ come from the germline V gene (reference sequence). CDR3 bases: TGTGCCAGCAGCTTCCTCACTAGCGGGAGGGCCAATGAGCAGTTCTTC. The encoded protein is CASSFLTSGRANEQFF.

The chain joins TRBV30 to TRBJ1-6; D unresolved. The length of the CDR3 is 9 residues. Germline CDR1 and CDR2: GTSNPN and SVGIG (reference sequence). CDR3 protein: CGIGSPLHF. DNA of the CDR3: TGTGGCATTGGGTCACCCCTCCACTTT. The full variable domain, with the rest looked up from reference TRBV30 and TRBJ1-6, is SQTIHQWPATLVQPVGSPLSLECTVEGTSNPNLYWYRQAAGRGLQLLFYSVGIGQISSEVPQNLSASRPQDRQFILSSKKLLLSDSGFYLCGIGSPLHFGNGTRLTVT.

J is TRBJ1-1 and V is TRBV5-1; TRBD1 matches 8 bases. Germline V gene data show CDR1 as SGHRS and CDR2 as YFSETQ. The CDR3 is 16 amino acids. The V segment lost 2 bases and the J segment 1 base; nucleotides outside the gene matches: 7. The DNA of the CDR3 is TGCGCCAGCAGCTTACTCCGACAGGGGTCGAACACTGAAGCTTTCTTT. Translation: CASSLLRQGSNTEAFF. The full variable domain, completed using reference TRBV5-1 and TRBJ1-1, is KAGVTQTPRYLIKTRGQQVTLSCSPISGHRSVSWYQQTPGQGLQFLFEYFSETQRNKGNFPGRFSGRQFSNSRSEMNVSTLELGDSALYLCASSLLRQGSNTEAFFGQGTRLTVV.

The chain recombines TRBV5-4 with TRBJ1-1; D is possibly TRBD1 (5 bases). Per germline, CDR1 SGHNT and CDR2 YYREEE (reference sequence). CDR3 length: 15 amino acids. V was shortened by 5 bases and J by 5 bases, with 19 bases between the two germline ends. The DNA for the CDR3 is TGTGCCAGCAGTCCGGGACTCCTACGCGGGACTGAAGCTTTCTTT. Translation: CASSPGLLRGTEAFF.

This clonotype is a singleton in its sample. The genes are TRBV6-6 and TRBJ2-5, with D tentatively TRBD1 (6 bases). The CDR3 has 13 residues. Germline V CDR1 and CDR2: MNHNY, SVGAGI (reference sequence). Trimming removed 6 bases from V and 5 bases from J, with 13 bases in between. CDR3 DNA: TGTGCCAGCAGCCTCACAGGGCACGAGACCCAGTACTTC. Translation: CASSLTGHETQYF.

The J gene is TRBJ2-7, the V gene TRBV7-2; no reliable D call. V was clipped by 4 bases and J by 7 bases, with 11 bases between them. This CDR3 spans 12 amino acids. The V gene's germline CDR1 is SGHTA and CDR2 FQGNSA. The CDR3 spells CASSSTKREQYF. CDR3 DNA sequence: TGTGCCAGCAGCTCCACAAAGAGGGAGCAGTACTTC.

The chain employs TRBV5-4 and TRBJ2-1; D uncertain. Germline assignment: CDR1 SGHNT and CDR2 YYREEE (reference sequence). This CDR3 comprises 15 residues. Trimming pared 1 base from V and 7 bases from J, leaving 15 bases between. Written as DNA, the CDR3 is TGTGCCAGCAGCTTGAAGGTGGCTATCGGGAATGAGCAGTTCTTC. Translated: CASSLKVAIGNEQFF.

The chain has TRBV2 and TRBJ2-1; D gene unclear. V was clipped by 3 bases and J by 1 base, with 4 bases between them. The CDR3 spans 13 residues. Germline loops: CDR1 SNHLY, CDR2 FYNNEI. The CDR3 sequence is CASSDLSYNEQFF. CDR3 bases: TGTGCCAGCAGTGACTTATCCTACAATGAGCAGTTCTTC.

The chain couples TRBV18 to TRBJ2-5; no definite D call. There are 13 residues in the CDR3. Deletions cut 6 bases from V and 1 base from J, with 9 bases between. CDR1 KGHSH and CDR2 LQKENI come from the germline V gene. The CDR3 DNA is TGTGCCAGCTCCATGACACCCCAAGAGACCCAGTACTTC. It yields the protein CASSMTPQETQYF.

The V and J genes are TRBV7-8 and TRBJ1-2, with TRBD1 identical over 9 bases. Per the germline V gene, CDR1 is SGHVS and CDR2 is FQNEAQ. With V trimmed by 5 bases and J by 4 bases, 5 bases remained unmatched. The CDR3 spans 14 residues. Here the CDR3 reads CASSRDRASYGYTF. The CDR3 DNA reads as TGTGCCAGCAGCAGGGACAGGGCTAGCTATGGCTACACCTTC.

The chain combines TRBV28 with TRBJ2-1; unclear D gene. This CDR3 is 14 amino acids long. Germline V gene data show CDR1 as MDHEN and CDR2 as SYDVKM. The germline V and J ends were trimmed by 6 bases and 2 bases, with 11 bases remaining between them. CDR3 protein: CASRAAPAYNEQFF. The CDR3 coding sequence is TGTGCCAGCAGGGCAGCCCCGGCCTACAATGAGCAGTTCTTC.

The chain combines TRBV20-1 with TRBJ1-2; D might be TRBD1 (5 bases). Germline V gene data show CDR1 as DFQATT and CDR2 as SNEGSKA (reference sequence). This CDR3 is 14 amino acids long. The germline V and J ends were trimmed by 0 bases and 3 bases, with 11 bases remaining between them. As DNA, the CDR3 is TGCAGTGCTAGAGATCCTGGAGGGGACTATGGCTACACCTTC. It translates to CSARDPGGDYGYTF.